Included here is one TCR beta chain sequence, with context. What it binds is not known. These data are taken from a study of blood T cells in healthy people across ages. Germline V gene data show CDR1 as MNHEY and CDR2 as SVGAGI. The V segment lost 6 bases and the J segment 4 bases; nucleotides outside the gene matches: 5. The CDR3 is 13 residues long. The study, taken as a whole, reports: Researchers said unsorted PBMCs prevented a conclusive naive versus antigen-experienced comparison.

Next came a second PCR, run for about 6 to 11 cycles, which used a sample-barcoded 5' primer along with a J-beta primer mix. TCRdb recomputed calls from the 5' RACE reads with MiXCR, one row per CDR3 protein. Here the sample spans about 1,500,000 distinct CDR3 sequences, roughly 40% being singletons. The material sequenced was blood. The V and J genes are TRBV6-5 and TRBJ2-5; 7 bases fit TRBD2. The receptor's source is a young woman in good health. CDR3 amino acids: CASSQGEGETQYF. CDR3 coding DNA: TGTGCCAGCAGCCAAGGGGAGGGAGAGACCCAGTACTTC.